This T cell receptor beta chain was retrieved from a study of tumor and adjacent non-tumor tissue in lung cancer. Background on the study: Each sample yielded around 4 million productive TCRbeta reads on average.

This clonotype occurred many times. What it binds is not known. Trimming left V 5 bases short and J 1 base short, with 5 bases between. Germline V gene data show CDR1 as MNHNY and CDR2 as SVGAGI (reference sequence). The CDR3 is 12 residues long. Whole-study findings and limits: Higher tumor TCR diversity was associated with shorter survival. Normal lung showed higher cumulative top 100 clone frequency than tumor.

The library came from three nested PCR rounds adapted from ARM-PCR protocols. In TCRdb, the multiplex PCR reads were re-called with MiXCR into one record per CDR3 protein. The sample holds approximately 90,000 distinct CDR3 sequences, roughly three quarters seen once. The template was RNA from unsorted bulk tissue. The normal lung tissue was taken more than 3 cm from the tumor edge. Donors were chemotherapy-naive, newly diagnosed lung cancer surgical patients in China, August–late 2014. The chain links TRBV6-6 to TRBJ1-1; D is unresolved. The receptor's source is a woman in her forties or fifties with non-small cell lung cancer. Sequencing was carried out using distant non-tumor lung tissue. The CDR3 nucleotides are TGTGCCAGCAGTCGGTCGAACACTGAAGCTTTCTTT. Protein product: CASSRSNTEAFF.